Below, 23 T cell receptor beta chains from the same sample are listed, as sequenced in a study of cytomegalovirus exposure and HLA in healthy donors. Sequencing used immunoSEQ multiplex PCR; TCRdb keeps in-frame clones, though not all of them. The sample has roughly 75,000 clones; around 94% are singletons. Sequencing used PBMCs. All receptors come from a woman between 18 and 29 years old in good health and CMV-seropositive.

The V and J genes are TRBV19 and TRBJ2-1; D not certain. The CDR3 runs 16 residues. Trimming shortened V by 0 bases and J by 3 bases, and 12 bases separated the two germline ends. Germline CDR1 is LNHDA and CDR2 is SQIVND (reference sequence). CDR3 region: CASSIDHRAFYNEQFF. The CDR3 DNA sequence: TGTGCCAGTAGTATAGACCACCGAGCCTTCTACAATGAGCAGTTCTTC. The whole variable domain, filled in from reference TRBV19 and TRBJ2-1, reads DGGITQSPKYLFRKEGQNVTLSCEQNLNHDAMYWYRQDPGQGLRLIYYSQIVNDFQKGDIAEGYSVSREKKESFPLTVTSAQKNPTAFYLCASSIDHRAFYNEQFFGPGTRLTVL.

This clone has only one observation. The V gene is TRBV7-2, the J gene TRBJ1-5, with 7 positions matching TRBD1. Trimming took 5 bases from V and 7 from J; bases not matched to a gene: 11. This CDR3 comprises 15 residues. CDR1 is SGHTA and CDR2 is FQGNSA in the germline V gene. The CDR3 protein is CASSRDRVARQPQHF. The CDR3, as DNA: TGTGCCAGCAGCCGAGACAGGGTAGCGCGGCAGCCCCAGCATTTT.

The rearrangement links TRBV13 to TRBJ2-5; D perhaps matches TRBD1 (6 bases). This CDR3 has 14 residues. The V gene's germline CDR1 is PRHDT and CDR2 FYEKMQ (reference sequence). The V and J ends lost 2 bases and 2 bases respectively, with 9 bases between them. The CDR3 is CASSLKTGQETQYF. CDR3 bases: TGTGCCAGCAGCTTAAAGACAGGACAAGAGACCCAGTACTTC.

V and J are TRBV11-2 and TRBJ1-3, with D uncertain. Trimming stripped 4 bases from V and 4 bases from J, with 14 bases between. This CDR3 has 15 amino acids. The germline V gene encodes CDR1 SGHAT and CDR2 FQNNGV. Here the CDR3 DNA reads TGTGCCAGCAGCTCAACTATTACTCCAGGAAACACCATATATTTT. Residues: CASSSTITPGNTIYF.

V gene TRBV7-2 combines with J gene TRBJ1-1, with a weak D call TRBD1 (5 bases). The CDR3 is 13 amino acids. Germline values: CDR1 SGHTA, CDR2 FQGNSA. The ends were cut back, 2 bases at V and 6 bases at J, with 10 bases in the middle. The CDR3 here is CASSLRRGSEAFF. The CDR3 DNA reads as TGTGCCAGCAGCTTAAGAAGGGGTTCTGAAGCTTTCTTT.

The rearrangement uses TRBV19 and TRBJ1-4; D is possibly TRBD1 (6 bases). V was trimmed by 8 bases and J by 4 bases, leaving 11 bases between them. Germline-derived CDR1 and CDR2 are LNHDA and SQIVND (reference sequence). The CDR3 contains 13 residues. This CDR3 is CASGSRGNEKLFF. The DNA for the CDR3 is TGTGCCAGTGGATCCAGGGGTAATGAAAAACTGTTTTTT.

The chain combines TRBV27 with TRBJ1-2, with D perhaps TRBD1 (5 bases). The CDR3 extends over 13 amino acids. V lost 4 bases and J lost 7, with 13 bases in between. CDR1 is MNHEY, CDR2 SMNVEV, per germline (reference sequence). In nucleotides, the CDR3 is TGTGCCAGCAGTTCGACAGTTGTGGGTGGCTACACCTTC. Translated: CASSSTVVGGYTF.

The chain carries TRBV27 and TRBJ2-5; D is possibly TRBD1 (6 bases). Matching the DNA end better, TRBJ2-7 makes the J call doubtful. The CDR3 runs 14 residues. CDR1 MNHEY and CDR2 SMNVEV come from the germline V gene (reference sequence). CDR3: CASSVQGSSYEQYF. CDR3 nucleotide sequence: TGTGCCAGCAGTGTCCAGGGGAGCTCCTACGAGCAGTACTTC.

This clone was detected only a few times. The chain carries TRBV15 and TRBJ2-7; 8 nucleotides align to TRBD2. The V segment lost 5 bases and the J segment 5 bases; nucleotides outside the gene matches: 5. The V gene's germline CDR1 is LNHNV and CDR2 YYDKDF (reference sequence). This CDR3 has 13 residues. The CDR3 DNA reads as TGTGCCACCAGCGGGACTAGACCCAACGAGCAGTACTTC. It encodes CATSGTRPNEQYF.

The chain couples TRBV6-5 to TRBJ2-2, with 10 bases fitting TRBD2. V lost 2 bases, J lost 6 bases, and 6 bases stayed unmatched. Germline CDR1 reads MNHEY; CDR2 reads SVGAGI. This CDR3 region has 16 residues. Here the CDR3 DNA reads TGTGCCAGCAGTTACGATCTACTAGCGGGATCCGGGGAGCTGTTTTTT. It is translated as CASSYDLLAGSGELFF.

The V gene is TRBV7-9, the J gene TRBJ1-4; 8 bases fit TRBD1. CDR1 and CDR2 from the germline V gene are SEHNR and FQNEAQ (reference sequence). V trimming: 5 bases; J trimming: 7 bases; junction bases outside the gene matches: 9. This CDR3 has 15 residues. The CDR3 reads CASSGGTGSGEKLFF. DNA for the CDR3: TGTGCCAGCAGCGGGGGGACAGGCAGTGGTGAAAAACTGTTTTTT.

This clone was observed a single time. The chain links TRBV6-1 to TRBJ1-1; D may be TRBD1 (6 bases). Germline V gene data show CDR1 as MNHNS and CDR2 as SASEGT. CDR3 length: 14 residues. V lost 6 bases to trimming and J lost 1 base, with 12 bases between them. CDR3 in DNA: TGTGCCAGCAGCCGACAGGAACAGAACACTGAAGCTTTCTTT. It specifies CASSRQEQNTEAFF.

The V and J genes are TRBV28 and TRBJ1-5; D is unresolved. Germline V gene lookup returns CDR1 MDHEN and CDR2 SYDVKM. The CDR3 spans 15 residues. V gave up 1 base and J gave up 1 base, with 8 bases separating them. The CDR3 coding sequence is TGTGCCAGCAGTTTATCAGGTCAGAGCAATCAGCCCCAGCATTTT. It translates to CASSLSGQSNQPQHF.

The sample holds one count of this clone. This chain connects TRBV5-1 to TRBJ2-2; 12 nucleotides match TRBD2. The germline V gene encodes CDR1 SGHRS and CDR2 YFSETQ. The junction had 5 bases not matched to a gene; V was cut back by 6 bases and J by 2 bases. The CDR3 loop spans 16 amino acids. The CDR3 sequence is CASKTSGGLNTGELFF. Here the CDR3 DNA reads TGCGCCAGCAAAACTAGCGGGGGGCTCAACACCGGGGAGCTGTTTTTT.

The rearrangement joins TRBV5-6 to TRBJ2-1; 9 nucleotides line up with TRBD1. CDR1 is SGHDT and CDR2 is YYEEEE in the germline V gene. The length of the CDR3 is 15 residues. The V segment lost 4 bases and the J segment 3 bases; nucleotides outside the gene matches: 5. CDR3 sequence (DNA): TGTGCCAGCAGCCTCACGGGACAGGGCTACAATGAGCAGTTCTTC. Amino acid sequence: CASSLTGQGYNEQFF.

The chain is built from TRBV29-1 and TRBJ2-1; D call uncertain. Germline-derived CDR1 and CDR2 are SQVTM and ANQGSEA. The V end lost 7 bases, the J end lost 3 bases, and 19 bases lay between the germline ends. This CDR3 contains 15 residues. The CDR3 nucleotides are TGCAGCGCCTACCCCCGACTGGATCACTACAATGAGCAGTTCTTC. It is translated as CSAYPRLDHYNEQFF.

The genes are TRBV11-2 and TRBJ2-7; D call uncertain. This CDR3 is built from 14 residues. Germline V CDR1 and CDR2: SGHAT, FQNNGV. Deletions cut 4 bases from V and 3 bases from J, with 13 bases between. CDR3 coding DNA: TGTGCCAGCAGCTCCACAGCTCCCTACTACGAGCAGTACTTC. This encodes CASSSTAPYYEQYF.

This chain joins TRBV7-8 and TRBJ2-1; TRBD2 agrees at 11 bases. Unmatched junction bases numbered 19, after V lost 5 bases and J lost 7 bases. CDR3 length equals 19 residues. Per the germline V gene, CDR1 is SGHVS and CDR2 is FQNEAQ. The CDR3 DNA is TGTGCCAGCAGCGCTACGGAGGTTACTAGCGGGAGCTTGTTAAATGAGCAGTTCTTC. Translation: CASSATEVTSGSLLNEQFF. Combining the CDR3 with reference TRBV7-8 and TRBJ2-1 gives the whole variable domain GAGVSQSPRYKVAKRGQDVALRCDPISGHVSLFWYQQALGQGPEFLTYFQNEAQLDKSGLPSDRFFAERPEGSVSTLKIQRTQQEDSAVYLCASSATEVTSGSLLNEQFFGPGTRLTVL.

This clone came up once. The V call is TRBV19, the J call TRBJ1-4; tentatively, D is TRBD1 (6 bases). Trimming removed 3 bases from V and 4 bases from J, with 12 bases in between. Germline CDR1 is LNHDA and CDR2 is SQIVND (reference sequence). CDR3 length: 15 amino acids. The CDR3 DNA sequence: TGTGCCAGTAGTATCGGGGGGCGCGGTAATGAAAAACTGTTTTTT. The encoded protein is CASSIGGRGNEKLFF.

V is TRBV7-9 and J is TRBJ1-1, with D possibly matching TRBD1 (6 bases). CDR1 and CDR2 (germline): SEHNR, FQNEAQ (reference sequence). V lost 6 bases and J 0 bases, leaving 14 bases between the germline ends. The CDR3 is made up of 15 amino acids. CDR3 nucleotide sequence: TGTGCCAGCAGGGGAGGGGGGAGACTGAACACTGAAGCTTTCTTT. Its translation: CASRGGGRLNTEAFF.

J is TRBJ2-7 and V is TRBV30, with D maybe TRBD1 (5 bases). In germline, CDR1 is GTSNPN, CDR2 SVGIG (reference sequence). The V end was cut by 4 bases, the J end by 9 bases, with 13 bases between. CDR3 length: 11 amino acids. CDR3 DNA: TGTGCCTGGACAACAGGAGAGTCGCAGTACTTC. Its protein product is CAWTTGESQYF.

This chain joins TRBV19 and TRBJ2-1; no reliable D call. The ends were cut back, 3 bases at V and 9 bases at J, with 12 bases in the middle. Germline CDR1 reads LNHDA; CDR2 reads SQIVND (reference sequence). The length of the CDR3 is 13 residues. The CDR3 region has the DNA TGTGCCAGTAGTATTGGAGACTCGAGTGAGCAGTTCTTC. Residues: CASSIGDSSEQFF.

V gene TRBV5-4 combines with J gene TRBJ1-4; possible D gene TRBD1, 6 bases. The germline V gene encodes CDR1 SGHNT and CDR2 YYREEE (reference sequence). V lost 4 bases to trimming and J lost 4 bases, with 11 bases between them. CDR3 size: 14 residues. The CDR3: CASSPDRFNEKLFF. As DNA, the CDR3 is TGTGCCAGCAGCCCGGACAGATTTAATGAAAAACTGTTTTTT. The whole variable domain, filled in from reference TRBV5-4 and TRBJ1-4, reads ETGVTQSPTHLIKTRGQQVTLRCSSQSGHNTVSWYQQALGQGPQFIFQYYREEENGRGNFPPRFSGLQFPNYSSELNVNALELDDSALYLCASSPDRFNEKLFFGSGTQLSVL.